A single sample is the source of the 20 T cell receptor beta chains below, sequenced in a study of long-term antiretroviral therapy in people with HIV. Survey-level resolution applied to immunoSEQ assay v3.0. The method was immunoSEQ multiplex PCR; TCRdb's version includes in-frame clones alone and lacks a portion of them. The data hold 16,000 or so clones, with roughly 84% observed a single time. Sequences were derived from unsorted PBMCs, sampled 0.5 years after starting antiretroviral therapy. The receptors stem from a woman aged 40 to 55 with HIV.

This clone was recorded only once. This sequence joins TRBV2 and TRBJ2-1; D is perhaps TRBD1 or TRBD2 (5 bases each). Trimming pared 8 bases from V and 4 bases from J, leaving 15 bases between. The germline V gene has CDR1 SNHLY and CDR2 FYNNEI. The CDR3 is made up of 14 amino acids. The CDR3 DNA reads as TGTGCCAGCGTTCGGGACGGATCTTACAATGAGCAGTTCTTC. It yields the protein CASVRDGSYNEQFF.

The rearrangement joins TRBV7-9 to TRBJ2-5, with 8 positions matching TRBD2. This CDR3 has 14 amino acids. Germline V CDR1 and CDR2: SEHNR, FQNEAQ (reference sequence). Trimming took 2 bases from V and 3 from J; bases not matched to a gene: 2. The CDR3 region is CASSLIAGKETQYF. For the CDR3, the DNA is TGTGCCAGCAGCTTAATAGCGGGAAAAGAGACCCAGTACTTC.

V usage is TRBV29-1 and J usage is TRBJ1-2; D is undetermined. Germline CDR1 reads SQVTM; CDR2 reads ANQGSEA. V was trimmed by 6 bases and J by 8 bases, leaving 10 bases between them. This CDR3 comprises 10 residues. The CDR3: CSVLSGGYTF. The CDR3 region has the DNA TGCAGCGTCCTTTCGGGGGGCTACACCTTC.

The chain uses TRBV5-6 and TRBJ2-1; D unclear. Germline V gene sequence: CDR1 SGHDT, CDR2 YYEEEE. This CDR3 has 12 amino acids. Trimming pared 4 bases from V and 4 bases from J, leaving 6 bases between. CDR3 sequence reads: CASSHGYNEQFF. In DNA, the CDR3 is TGTGCCAGCAGCCATGGATACAATGAGCAGTTCTTC.

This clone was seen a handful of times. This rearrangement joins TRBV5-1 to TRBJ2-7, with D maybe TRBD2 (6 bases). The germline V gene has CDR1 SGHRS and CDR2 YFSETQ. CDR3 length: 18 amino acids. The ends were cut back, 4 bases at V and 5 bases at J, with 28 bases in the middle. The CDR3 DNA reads TGCGCCAGCAGCACCCGCCCCGGGGGATCTGGGGATGGCGACGAGCAGTACTTC. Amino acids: CASSTRPGGSGDGDEQYF.

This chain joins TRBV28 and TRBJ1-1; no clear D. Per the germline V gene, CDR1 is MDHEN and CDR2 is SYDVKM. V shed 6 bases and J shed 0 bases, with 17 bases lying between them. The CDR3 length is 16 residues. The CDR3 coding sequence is TGTGCCAGCAGCCCTACAGTGGACGGACTGAACACTGAAGCTTTCTTT. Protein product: CASSPTVDGLNTEAFF.

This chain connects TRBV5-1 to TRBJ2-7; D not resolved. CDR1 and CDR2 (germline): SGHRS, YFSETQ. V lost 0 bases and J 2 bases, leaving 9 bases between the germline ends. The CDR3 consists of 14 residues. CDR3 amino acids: CASSLGDGAYEQYF. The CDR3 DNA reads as TGCGCCAGCAGCTTGGGGGATGGGGCCTACGAGCAGTACTTC.

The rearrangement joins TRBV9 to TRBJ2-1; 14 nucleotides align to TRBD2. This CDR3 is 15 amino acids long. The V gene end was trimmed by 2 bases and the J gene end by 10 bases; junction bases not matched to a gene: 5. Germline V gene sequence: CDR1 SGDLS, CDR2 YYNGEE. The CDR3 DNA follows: TGTGCCAGCAGCGTTGGACTAGCGGGAGGACAGGAGCAGTTCTTC. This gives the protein CASSVGLAGGQEQFF.

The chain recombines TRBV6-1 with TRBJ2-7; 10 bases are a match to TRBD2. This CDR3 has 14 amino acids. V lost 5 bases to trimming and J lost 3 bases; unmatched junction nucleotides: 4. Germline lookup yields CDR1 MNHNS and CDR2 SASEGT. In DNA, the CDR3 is TGTGCCAGCAGTCTGCCTAGCGGGAGCTACGAGCAGTACTTC. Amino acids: CASSLPSGSYEQYF.

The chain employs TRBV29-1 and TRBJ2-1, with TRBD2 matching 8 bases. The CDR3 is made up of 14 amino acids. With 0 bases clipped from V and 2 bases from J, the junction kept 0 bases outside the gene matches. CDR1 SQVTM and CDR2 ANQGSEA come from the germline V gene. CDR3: CSVEDSGTYNEQFF. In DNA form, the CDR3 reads TGCAGCGTTGAAGATAGCGGGACCTACAATGAGCAGTTCTTC.

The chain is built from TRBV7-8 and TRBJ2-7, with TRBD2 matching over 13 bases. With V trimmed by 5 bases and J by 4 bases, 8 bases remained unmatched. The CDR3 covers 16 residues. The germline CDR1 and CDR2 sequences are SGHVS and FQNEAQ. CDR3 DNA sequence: TGTGCCAGCAGCATTACCGGGACTAGCGGGATTTACGAGCAGTACTTC. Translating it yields CASSITGTSGIYEQYF. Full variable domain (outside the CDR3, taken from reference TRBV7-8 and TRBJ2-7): GAGVSQSPRYKVAKRGQDVALRCDPISGHVSLFWYQQALGQGPEFLTYFQNEAQLDKSGLPSDRFFAERPEGSVSTLKIQRTQQEDSAVYLCASSITGTSGIYEQYFGPGTRLTVT.

As DNA, the CDR3 is TGTGCCAGCAGCCAGGGGGTCGATGAGCAGTTCTTC. Residues: CASSQGVDEQFF. The chain combines TRBV4-2 with TRBJ2-1; D tentatively reads TRBD1 or TRBD2 (5 bases each). V was pared by 3 bases and J by 8 bases, with 8 bases between. This CDR3 is 12 amino acids long. CDR1 is LGHNA and CDR2 is YNFKEQ in the germline V gene.

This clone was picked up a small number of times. CDR3 protein: CASSLNRDYYEQYF. DNA of the CDR3: TGTGCCAGCAGTTTGAACAGAGATTACTACGAGCAGTACTTC. The rearrangement joins TRBV27 to TRBJ2-7; unclear D gene. Per germline, CDR1 MNHEY and CDR2 SMNVEV (reference sequence). The CDR3 has 14 amino acids. The V and J ends lost 3 bases and 3 bases respectively, with 12 bases between them.

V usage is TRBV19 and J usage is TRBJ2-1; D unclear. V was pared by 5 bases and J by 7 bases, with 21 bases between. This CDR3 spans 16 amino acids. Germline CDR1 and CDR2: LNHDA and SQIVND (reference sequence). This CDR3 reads CASSPAPGHSLNEQFF. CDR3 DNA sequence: TGTGCCAGTAGTCCGGCCCCGGGCCACTCTCTTAATGAGCAGTTCTTC.

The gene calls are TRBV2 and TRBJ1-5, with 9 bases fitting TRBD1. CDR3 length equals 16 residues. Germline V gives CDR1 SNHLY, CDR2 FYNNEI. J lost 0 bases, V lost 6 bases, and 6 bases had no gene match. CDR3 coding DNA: TGTGCCAGCAGAGTACAGGGGGCGCTTAGCAATCAGCCCCAGCATTTT. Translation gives CASRVQGALSNQPQHF.

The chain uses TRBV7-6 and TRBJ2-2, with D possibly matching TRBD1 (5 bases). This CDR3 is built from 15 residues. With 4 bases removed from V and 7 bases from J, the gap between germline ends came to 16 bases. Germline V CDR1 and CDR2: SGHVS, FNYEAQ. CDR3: CASSWGGPVGGELFF. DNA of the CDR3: TGTGCCAGCAGCTGGGGCGGTCCCGTAGGCGGGGAGCTGTTTTTT. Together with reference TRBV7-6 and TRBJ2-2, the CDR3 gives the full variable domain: GAGVSQSPRYKVTKRGQDVALRCDPISGHVSLYWYRQALGQGPEFLTYFNYEAQQDKSGLPNDRFSAERPEGSISTLTIQRTEQRDSAMYRCASSWGGPVGGELFFGEGSRLTVL.

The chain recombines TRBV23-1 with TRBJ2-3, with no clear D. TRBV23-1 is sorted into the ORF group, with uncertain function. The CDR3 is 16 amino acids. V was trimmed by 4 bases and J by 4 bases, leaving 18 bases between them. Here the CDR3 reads CASSPGPRRLPDTQYF. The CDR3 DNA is TGCGCCAGCAGTCCTGGGCCTAGGCGGCTACCAGATACGCAGTATTTT.

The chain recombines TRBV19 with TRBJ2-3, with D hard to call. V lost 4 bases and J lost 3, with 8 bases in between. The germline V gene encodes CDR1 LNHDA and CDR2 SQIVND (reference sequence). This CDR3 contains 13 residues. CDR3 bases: TGTGCCAGTAGTAGCGGCCGAACAGATACGCAGTATTTT. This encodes CASSSGRTDTQYF.

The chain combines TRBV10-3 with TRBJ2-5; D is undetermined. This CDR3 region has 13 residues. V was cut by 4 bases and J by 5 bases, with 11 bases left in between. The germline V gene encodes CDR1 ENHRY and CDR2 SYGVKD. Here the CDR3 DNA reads TGTGCCATCAGTGTGGCCAGTAGGGAGACCCAGTACTTC. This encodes CAISVASRETQYF.

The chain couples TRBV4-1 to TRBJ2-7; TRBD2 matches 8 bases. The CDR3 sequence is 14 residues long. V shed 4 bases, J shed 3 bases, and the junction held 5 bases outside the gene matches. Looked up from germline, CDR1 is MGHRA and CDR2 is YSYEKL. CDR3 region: CASSLGLADYEQYF. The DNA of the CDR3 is TGCGCCAGCAGCCTTGGACTAGCAGACTACGAGCAGTACTTC.